This paragraph covers one T cell receptor beta chain sequence. The target antigen is unknown. From germline, CDR1 is SGHNT and CDR2 YENEEA. V lost 5 bases, J lost 0 bases, and 12 bases lay in between. This CDR3 has 15 residues. TCRdb keeps only in-frame clones here, not all; method: immunoSEQ multiplex PCR. The data hold about 190,000 clones, with more than 80% observed a single time. The record originates from a study of cytomegalovirus exposure and HLA in healthy donors. Points from the study as a whole: A list of about 160 TCR beta chains associated with cytomegalovirus was given. According to reports, the classifier identified cytomegalovirus status with high specificity and sensitivity. Rarity characterized most TCR sequences, yet some public TCRs appeared in many donors.

The sample taken for sequencing was PBMCs. J is TRBJ2-3 and V is TRBV11-3; a possible D gene is TRBD1 (6 bases). The origin of this receptor is a man between 18 and 35 years old in good health and CMV-seropositive. The CDR3 bases are TGTGCCAGCAGCCCAACCGGACAGAGCACAGATACGCAGTATTTT. It specifies CASSPTGQSTDTQYF. Looking up the rest from reference TRBV11-3 and TRBJ2-3 gives the full variable domain: EAGVVQSPRYKIIEKKQPVAFWCNPISGHNTLYWYLQNLGQGPELLIRYENEEAVDDSQLPKDRFSAERLKGVDSTLKIQPAELGDSAVYLCASSPTGQSTDTQYFGPGTRLTVL.